The 15 T cell receptor beta chains reported below all come from one sample, sequenced in a study of Ad26.COV2.S vaccination and SARS-CoV-2 variants (dated by TCRdb to about 2021). The meaning of the sample's treatment or condition label: about 20 received Ad26.COV2.S at low or high dose, single or two shots; several received placebo; per-sample allocation not given. For vaccine and placebo recipients, repertoires were sequenced using samples collected on day 63 after the first injection. Receptor libraries were prepared by the immunoSEQ multiplex PCR assay. This immuneACCESS table, as held by TCRdb, lists in-frame sequences with V and J called but not all clones. Of the missing ones, under half trace to an unresolved V gene in checked studies; the others have no known cause. The sample data list some 350,000 clones, and approximately 87% of these were observed just once. The top ten constitute 5% to 6.5% of the sample.

This sample comprised peripheral blood, obtained in a trial of Ad26.COV2.S vaccine versus placebo. The source is a person aged 18-65 years who received the Ad26.COV2.S COVID-19 vaccine or a placebo.

The chain employs TRBV6-4 and TRBJ2-7, with D possibly TRBD1 on 6 matching bases. The CDR3 totals 15 residues. Germline V lookup: CDR1 MRHNA, CDR2 SNTAGT. V shed 8 bases and J shed 0 bases, with 17 bases lying between them. CDR3 nucleotides: TGTGCCAGCCAGCTTGACAGGAGACTCTCCTACGAGCAGTACGTC. Amino acid sequence: CASQLDRRLSYEQYV.

The count of this clone is one. The chain joins TRBV30 to TRBJ2-1; D may be TRBD1 or TRBD2 (5 bases each). This CDR3 contains 14 residues. V lost 5 bases to trimming and J lost 2 bases, with 13 bases between them. Germline CDR1 reads GTSNPN; CDR2 reads SVGIG (reference sequence). CDR3: CAWGGGYPYNEQFF. CDR3 DNA: TGTGCCTGGGGGGGTGGTTATCCCTACAATGAGCAGTTCTTC.

The V call is TRBV5-1, the J call TRBJ1-1, with D perhaps TRBD1 (5 bases). This CDR3 comprises 16 residues. V lost 2 bases to trimming and J lost 6 bases, with 20 bases between them. CDR1 is SGHRS, CDR2 YFSETQ, per germline. The CDR3 region has the DNA TGCGCCAGCAGCTTTGGAGTCGACAGCCCGGGAGCTGAAGCTTTCTTT. Its translation is CASSFGVDSPGAEAFF.

The chain has TRBV6-5 and TRBJ2-1, with 12 bases aligning to TRBD2. V was clipped by 6 bases and J by 9 bases; unmatched bases: 9. The germline CDR1 and CDR2 sequences are MNHEY and SVGAGI. CDR3 length: 15 residues. CDR3: CASRGTSGRIGEQFF. In DNA, the CDR3 is TGTGCCAGCAGAGGAACTAGCGGGAGGATTGGTGAGCAGTTCTTC.

The V and J genes are TRBV7-8 and TRBJ2-7; a possible D gene is TRBD2 (5 bases). The length of the CDR3 is 13 residues. V was cut by 2 bases and J by 3 bases, with 8 bases left in between. CDR1 SGHVS and CDR2 FQNEAQ come from the germline V gene. The CDR3 here is CASSLSGYYEQYV. DNA for the CDR3: TGTGCCAGCAGCTTAAGCGGCTACTACGAGCAGTACGTC.

This clone was seen only a few times. J is TRBJ1-2 and V is TRBV9; D gene ambiguous. The ends were cut back, 0 bases at V and 1 base at J, with 13 bases in the middle. Looked up from germline, CDR1 is SGDLS and CDR2 is YYNGEE. The CDR3 length is 16 residues. The CDR3 DNA reads TGTGCCAGCAGCGTAGAGGCAGGCTACCTTAACTATGGCTACACCTTC. It yields the protein CASSVEAGYLNYGYTF.

The rearrangement uses TRBV7-2 and TRBJ2-3, with 10 bases aligning to TRBD2. The trim removed 6 bases at V and 1 base at J, leaving 4 bases unmatched. The CDR3 is 15 amino acids. Germline V gene data show CDR1 as SGHTA and CDR2 as FQGNSA. CDR3 in DNA: TGTGCCAGCAGGTCCGGGACTAGCGGCACAGATACGCAGTATTTT. This sequence encodes CASRSGTSGTDTQYF.

The J gene is TRBJ2-1, the V gene TRBV7-9, with no clear D. The CDR3 consists of 15 residues. V was cut by 5 bases and J by 5 bases, with 16 bases left in between. The germline V gene has CDR1 SEHNR and CDR2 FQNEAQ (reference sequence). This CDR3 is CASSPHAVRHNEQFF. The CDR3 DNA follows: TGTGCCAGCAGCCCCCATGCCGTCCGACACAATGAGCAGTTCTTC.

The chain uses TRBV12-3 or TRBV12-4 and TRBJ1-2; D gene ambiguous. The germline V and J ends were trimmed by 7 bases and 5 bases, with 14 bases remaining between them. The CDR3 runs 13 residues. The CDR3 sequence is CASTSPAAYGYTF. For the CDR3, the DNA is TGTGCCAGCACCTCCCCGGCAGCGTATGGCTACACCTTC.

J is TRBJ1-5 and V is TRBV7-9; no firm D call. This CDR3 has 14 residues. V was pared by 3 bases and J by 3 bases, with 9 bases between. Germline CDR1 is SEHNR and CDR2 is FQNEAQ (reference sequence). The CDR3 is CASSLDSYNQPQHF. DNA of the CDR3: TGTGCCAGCAGCTTGGACTCCTACAATCAGCCCCAGCATTTT.

The chain carries TRBV28 and TRBJ2-1; 10 bases line up with TRBD1. Germline CDR1 and CDR2: MDHEN and SYDVKM. V shed 4 bases and J 7 bases; nucleotides not matched to a gene: 10. The CDR3 consists of 16 residues. The DNA of the CDR3 is TGTGCCAGCAGTTCTCCGGGACAGGGGCTTCCAAATGAGCAGTTCTTC. Translation gives CASSSPGQGLPNEQFF.

The genes are TRBV5-6 and TRBJ2-3; possibly TRBD2 for D (6 bases). The ends were cut back, 3 bases at V and 1 base at J, with 18 bases in the middle. Germline CDR1 is SGHDT and CDR2 is YYEEEE. The CDR3 totals 17 residues. The CDR3 spells CASSSYTLATGTDTQYF. The CDR3 region has the DNA TGTGCCAGCAGCTCCTACACGCTAGCGACCGGCACAGATACGCAGTATTTT.

The chain links TRBV10-3 to TRBJ2-4; 9 bases are shared with TRBD2. Germline values: CDR1 ENHRY, CDR2 SYGVKD. This CDR3 is 15 amino acids long. V was pared by 3 bases and J by 0 bases, with 0 bases of the junction left unmatched. As DNA, the CDR3 is TGTGCCATCAGTGATAGCGGGGGAGCCAAAAACATTCAGTACTTC. It translates to CAISDSGGAKNIQYF.

The genes are TRBV4-3 and TRBJ1-2; no reliable D call. This CDR3 has 14 amino acids. Germline V gene sequence: CDR1 LGHNA, CDR2 YSLEER. Trimming pared 2 bases from V and 6 bases from J, leaving 13 bases between. Here the CDR3 DNA reads TGCGCCAGCAGCCAATTCAGCGGAGAGGATGGCTACACCTTC. It yields the protein CASSQFSGEDGYTF.

The chain links TRBV19 to TRBJ1-1; TRBD1 might be the D (6 bases). Germline V gene sequence: CDR1 LNHDA, CDR2 SQIVND (reference sequence). CDR3 length: 13 residues. The V end was cut by 9 bases, the J end by 1 base, with 12 bases between. CDR3 region: CASRGRRNTEAFF. CDR3 bases: TGTGCCAGCAGGGGACGGAGGAACACTGAAGCTTTCTTT.